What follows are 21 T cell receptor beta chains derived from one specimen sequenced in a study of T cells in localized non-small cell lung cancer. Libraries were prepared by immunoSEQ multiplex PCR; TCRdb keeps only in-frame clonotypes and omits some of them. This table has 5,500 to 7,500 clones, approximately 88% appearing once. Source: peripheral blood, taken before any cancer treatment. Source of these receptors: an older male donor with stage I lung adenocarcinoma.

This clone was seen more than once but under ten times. The CDR3 coding sequence is TGTGCCATCAGTGTGGTTAACAGCCCCTACGAGCAGTACGTC. Translated: CAISVVNSPYEQYV. The chain carries TRBV10-3 and TRBJ2-7; D not resolved. This CDR3 is 14 amino acids long. Germline values: CDR1 ENHRY, CDR2 SYGVKD. Trimming left V 4 bases short and J 2 bases short, with 12 bases between.

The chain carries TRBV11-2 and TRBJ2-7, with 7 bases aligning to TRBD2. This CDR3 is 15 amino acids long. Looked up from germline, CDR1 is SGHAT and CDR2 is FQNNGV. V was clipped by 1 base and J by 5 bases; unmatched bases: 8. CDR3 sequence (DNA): TGTGCCAGCAGCTTAGCGGGTGCGGGAGTAAACGAGCAGTACTTC. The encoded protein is CASSLAGAGVNEQYF.

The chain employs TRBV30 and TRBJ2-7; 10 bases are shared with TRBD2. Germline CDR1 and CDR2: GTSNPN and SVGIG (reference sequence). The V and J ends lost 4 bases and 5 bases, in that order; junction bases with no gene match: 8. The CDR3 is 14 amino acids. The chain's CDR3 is CAWTQREGKNEQYF. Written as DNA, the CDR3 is TGTGCCTGGACTCAGCGGGAGGGGAAAAACGAGCAGTACTTC.

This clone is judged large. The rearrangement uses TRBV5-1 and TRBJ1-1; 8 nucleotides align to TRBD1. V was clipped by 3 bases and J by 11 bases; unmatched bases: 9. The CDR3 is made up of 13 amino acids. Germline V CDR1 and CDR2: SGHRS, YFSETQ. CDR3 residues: CASSYGQGEGAFF. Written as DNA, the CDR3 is TGCGCCAGCAGCTACGGACAGGGCGAGGGGGCTTTCTTT.

CDR3 protein: CASSLKVGGQPQHF. CDR3 sequence (DNA): TGTGCCAGCAGTTTAAAAGTGGGTGGTCAGCCCCAGCATTTT. The chain links TRBV27 to TRBJ1-5, with unresolved D. Per germline, CDR1 MNHEY and CDR2 SMNVEV (reference sequence). This CDR3 is 14 amino acids long. V gave up 2 bases and J gave up 6 bases, with 11 bases separating them.

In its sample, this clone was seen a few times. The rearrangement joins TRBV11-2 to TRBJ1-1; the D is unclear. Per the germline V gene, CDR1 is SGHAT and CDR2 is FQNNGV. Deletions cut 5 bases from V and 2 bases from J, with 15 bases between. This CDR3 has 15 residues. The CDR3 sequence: CASSRTRVGNTEAFF. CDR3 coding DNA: TGTGCCAGCAGCCGAACTAGAGTGGGTAACACTGAAGCTTTCTTT.

The CDR3 region is CASSFGTDNEKLFF. CDR3 nucleotides: TGTGCCAGCAGCTTTGGGACCGATAATGAAAAACTGTTTTTT. The chain joins TRBV7-9 to TRBJ1-4; tentative D call: TRBD1 (5 bases). The CDR3 has 14 amino acids. Germline CDR1 SEHNR, CDR2 FQNEAQ (reference sequence). The V gene lost 3 bases and the J gene lost 4 bases, with 9 bases spanning the gap.

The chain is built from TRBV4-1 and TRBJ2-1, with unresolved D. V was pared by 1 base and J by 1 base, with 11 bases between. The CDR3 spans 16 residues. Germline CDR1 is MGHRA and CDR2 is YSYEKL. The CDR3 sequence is CASSQVNMISYNEQFF. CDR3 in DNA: TGCGCCAGCAGCCAAGTCAACATGATTTCCTACAATGAGCAGTTCTTC.

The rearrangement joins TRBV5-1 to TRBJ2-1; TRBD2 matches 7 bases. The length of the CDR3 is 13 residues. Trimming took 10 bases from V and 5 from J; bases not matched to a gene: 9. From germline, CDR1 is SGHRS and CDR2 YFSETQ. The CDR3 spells CACTSAPDNEQFF. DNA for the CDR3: TGCGCCTGCACTAGCGCACCCGACAATGAGCAGTTCTTC.

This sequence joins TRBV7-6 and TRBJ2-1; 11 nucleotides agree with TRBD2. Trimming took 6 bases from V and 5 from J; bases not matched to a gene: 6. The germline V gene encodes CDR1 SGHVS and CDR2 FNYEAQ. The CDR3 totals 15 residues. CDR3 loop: CASSIAGGMDNEQFF. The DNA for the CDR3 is TGTGCCAGCAGTATAGCGGGAGGGATGGACAATGAGCAGTTCTTC.

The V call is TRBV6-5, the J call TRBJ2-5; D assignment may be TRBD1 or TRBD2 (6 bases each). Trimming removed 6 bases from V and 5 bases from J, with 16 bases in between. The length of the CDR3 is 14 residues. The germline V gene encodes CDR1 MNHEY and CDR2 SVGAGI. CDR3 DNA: TGTGCCAGCAGGGTCTCGGGGGCGGTGGAGACCCAGTACTTC. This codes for CASRVSGAVETQYF.

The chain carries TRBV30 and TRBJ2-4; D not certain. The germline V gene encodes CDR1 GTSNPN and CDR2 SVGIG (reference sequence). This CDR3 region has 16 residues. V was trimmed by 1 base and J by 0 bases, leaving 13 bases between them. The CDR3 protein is CAWSGAVSAAKNIQYF. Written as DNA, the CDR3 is TGTGCCTGGAGTGGAGCAGTCAGCGCAGCCAAAAACATTCAGTACTTC. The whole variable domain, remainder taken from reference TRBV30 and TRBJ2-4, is SQTIHQWPATLVQPVGSPLSLECTVEGTSNPNLYWYRQAAGRGLQLLFYSVGIGQISSEVPQNLSASRPQDRQFILSSKKLLLSDSGFYLCAWSGAVSAAKNIQYFGAGTRLSVL.

The CDR3 nucleotides read TGTGCCAGCAGTGAAGCCCGGGGCCCCAATGAGCAGTTCTTC. Its protein is CASSEARGPNEQFF. The V gene is TRBV2, the J gene TRBJ2-1; the D gene could be TRBD1 or TRBD2 (5 bases each). V gave up 0 bases and J gave up 6 bases, with 9 bases separating them. Germline V gene sequence: CDR1 SNHLY, CDR2 FYNNEI. CDR3 length: 14 residues.

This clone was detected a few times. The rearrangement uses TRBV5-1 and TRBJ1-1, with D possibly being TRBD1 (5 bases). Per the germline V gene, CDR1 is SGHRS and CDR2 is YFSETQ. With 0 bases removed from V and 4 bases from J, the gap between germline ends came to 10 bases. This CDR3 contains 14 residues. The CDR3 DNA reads TGCGCCAGCAGCTTGGTGTCGGGGGGCACTGAAGCTTTCTTT. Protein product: CASSLVSGGTEAFF. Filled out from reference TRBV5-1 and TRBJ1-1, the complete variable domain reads KAGVTQTPRYLIKTRGQQVTLSCSPISGHRSVSWYQQTPGQGLQFLFEYFSETQRNKGNFPGRFSGRQFSNSRSEMNVSTLELGDSALYLCASSLVSGGTEAFFGQGTRLTVV.

The DNA for the CDR3 is TGCGCCAGCAGCTTATCAGCGGTCTACGAGCAGTACTTC. It is translated as CASSLSAVYEQYF. The rearrangement links TRBV5-1 to TRBJ2-7; D possibly corresponds to TRBD2 (5 bases). Looked up from germline, CDR1 is SGHRS and CDR2 is YFSETQ. V gave up 2 bases and J gave up 3 bases, with 9 bases separating them. This CDR3 is 13 amino acids long.

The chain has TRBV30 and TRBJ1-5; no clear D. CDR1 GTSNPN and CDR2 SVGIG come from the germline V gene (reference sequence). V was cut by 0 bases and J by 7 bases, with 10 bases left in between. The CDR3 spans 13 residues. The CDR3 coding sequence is TGTGCCTGGAGTGTAGGCGGGGAACAGCCCCAGCATTTT. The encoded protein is CAWSVGGEQPQHF.

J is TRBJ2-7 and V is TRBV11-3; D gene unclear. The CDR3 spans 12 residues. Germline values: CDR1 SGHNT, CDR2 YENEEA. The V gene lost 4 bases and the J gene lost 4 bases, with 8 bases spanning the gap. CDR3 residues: CASSSNEYEQYF. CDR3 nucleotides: TGTGCCAGCAGCTCAAACGAATACGAGCAGTACTTC.

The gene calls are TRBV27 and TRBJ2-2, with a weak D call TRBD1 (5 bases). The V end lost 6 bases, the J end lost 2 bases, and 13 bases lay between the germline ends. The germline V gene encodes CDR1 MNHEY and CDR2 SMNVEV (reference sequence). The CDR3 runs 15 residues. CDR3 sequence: CASRGRTTNTGELFF. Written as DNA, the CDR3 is TGTGCCAGCAGAGGCCGGACAACCAACACCGGGGAGCTGTTTTTT.

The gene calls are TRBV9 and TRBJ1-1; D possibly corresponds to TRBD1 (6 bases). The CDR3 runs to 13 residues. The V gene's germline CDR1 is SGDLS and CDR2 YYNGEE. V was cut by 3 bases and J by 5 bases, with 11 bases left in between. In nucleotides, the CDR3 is TGTGCCAGCAGCGCTCTACAGGGAACTGAAGCTTTCTTT. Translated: CASSALQGTEAFF.

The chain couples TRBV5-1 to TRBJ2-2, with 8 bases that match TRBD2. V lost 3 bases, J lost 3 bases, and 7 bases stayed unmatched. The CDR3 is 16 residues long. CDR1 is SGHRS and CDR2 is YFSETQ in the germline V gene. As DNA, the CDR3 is TGCGCCAGCAGCTCGGGGGGGACTCAGGACACCGGGGAGCTGTTTTTT. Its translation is CASSSGGTQDTGELFF.

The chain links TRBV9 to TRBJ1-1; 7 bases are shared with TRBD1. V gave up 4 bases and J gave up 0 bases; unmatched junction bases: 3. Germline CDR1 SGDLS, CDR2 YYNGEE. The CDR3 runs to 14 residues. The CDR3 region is CASSPQGVNTEAFF. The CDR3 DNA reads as TGTGCCAGCAGCCCGCAGGGGGTGAACACTGAAGCTTTCTTT.